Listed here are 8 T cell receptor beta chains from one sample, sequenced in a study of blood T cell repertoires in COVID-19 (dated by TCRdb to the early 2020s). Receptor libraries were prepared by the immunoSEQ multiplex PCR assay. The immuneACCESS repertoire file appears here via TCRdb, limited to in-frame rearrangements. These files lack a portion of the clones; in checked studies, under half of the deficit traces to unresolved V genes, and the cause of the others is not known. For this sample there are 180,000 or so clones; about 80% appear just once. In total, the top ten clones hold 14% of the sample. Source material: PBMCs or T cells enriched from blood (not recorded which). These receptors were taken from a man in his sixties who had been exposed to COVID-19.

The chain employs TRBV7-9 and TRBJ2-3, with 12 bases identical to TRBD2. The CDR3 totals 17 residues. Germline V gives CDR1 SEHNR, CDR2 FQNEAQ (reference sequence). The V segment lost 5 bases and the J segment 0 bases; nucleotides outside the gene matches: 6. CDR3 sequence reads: CASSQGTSGRSTDTQYF. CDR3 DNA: TGTGCCAGCAGCCAAGGCACTAGCGGGAGGAGCACAGATACGCAGTATTTT.

The CDR3 protein is CASSLPAYNEQFF. CDR3 DNA: TGTGCCAGCAGCTTACCGGCCTACAATGAGCAGTTCTTC. This chain links TRBV11-2 with TRBJ2-1, with no clear D. CDR1 is SGHAT, CDR2 FQNNGV, per germline. V was clipped by 2 bases and J by 2 bases, with 4 bases between them. The CDR3 length is 13 residues.

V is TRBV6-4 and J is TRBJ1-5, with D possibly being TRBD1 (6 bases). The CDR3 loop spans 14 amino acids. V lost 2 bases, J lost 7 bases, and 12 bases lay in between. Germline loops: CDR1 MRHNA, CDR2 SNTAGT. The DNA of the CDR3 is TGTGCCAGCAGTGACCAGGCAGGGGAACAGCCCCAGCATTTT. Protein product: CASSDQAGEQPQHF.

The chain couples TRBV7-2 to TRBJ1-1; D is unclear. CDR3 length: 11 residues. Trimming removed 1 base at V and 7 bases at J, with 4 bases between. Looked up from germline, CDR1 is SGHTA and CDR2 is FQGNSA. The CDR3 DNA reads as TGTGCCAGCAGCTTAGACGGTGAAGCTTTCTTT. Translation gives CASSLDGEAFF. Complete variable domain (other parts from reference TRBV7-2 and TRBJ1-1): GAGVSQSPSNKVTEKGKDVELRCDPISGHTALYWYRQSLGQGLEFLIYFQGNSAPDKSGLPSDRFSAERTGGSVSTLTIQRTQQEDSAVYLCASSLDGEAFFGQGTRLTVV.

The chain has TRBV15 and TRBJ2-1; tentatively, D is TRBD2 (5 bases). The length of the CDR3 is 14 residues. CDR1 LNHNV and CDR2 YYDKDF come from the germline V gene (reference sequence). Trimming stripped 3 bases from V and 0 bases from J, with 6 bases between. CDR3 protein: CATSRGSSYNEQFF. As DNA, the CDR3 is TGTGCCACCAGCAGGGGGAGCTCCTACAATGAGCAGTTCTTC. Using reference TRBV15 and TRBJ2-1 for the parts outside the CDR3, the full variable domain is DAMVIQNPRYQVTQFGKPVTLSCSQTLNHNVMYWYQQKSSQAPKLLFHYYDKDFNNEADTPDNFQSRRPNTSFCFLDIRSPGLGDTAMYLCATSRGSSYNEQFFGPGTRLTVL.

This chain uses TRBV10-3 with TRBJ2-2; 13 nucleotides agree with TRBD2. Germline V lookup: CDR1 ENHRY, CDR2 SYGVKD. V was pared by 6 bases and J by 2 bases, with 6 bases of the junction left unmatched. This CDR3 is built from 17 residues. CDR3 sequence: CAIRNGLAGDNTGELFF. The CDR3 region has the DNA TGTGCCATCAGAAACGGACTAGCGGGAGATAACACCGGGGAGCTGTTTTTT.

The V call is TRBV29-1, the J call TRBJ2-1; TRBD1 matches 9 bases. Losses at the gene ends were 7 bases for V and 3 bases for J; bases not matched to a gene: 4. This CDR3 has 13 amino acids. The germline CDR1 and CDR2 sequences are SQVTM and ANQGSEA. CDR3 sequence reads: CSGTGQGYNEQFF. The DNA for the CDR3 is TGCAGCGGCACGGGACAGGGCTACAATGAGCAGTTCTTC.

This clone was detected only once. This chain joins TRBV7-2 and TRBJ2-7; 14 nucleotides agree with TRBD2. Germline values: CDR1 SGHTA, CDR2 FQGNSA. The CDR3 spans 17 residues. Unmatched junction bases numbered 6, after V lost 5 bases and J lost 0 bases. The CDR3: CASSLGLAGGNSYEQYF. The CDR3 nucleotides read TGTGCCAGCAGCCTCGGACTAGCGGGAGGAAACTCCTACGAGCAGTACTTC.